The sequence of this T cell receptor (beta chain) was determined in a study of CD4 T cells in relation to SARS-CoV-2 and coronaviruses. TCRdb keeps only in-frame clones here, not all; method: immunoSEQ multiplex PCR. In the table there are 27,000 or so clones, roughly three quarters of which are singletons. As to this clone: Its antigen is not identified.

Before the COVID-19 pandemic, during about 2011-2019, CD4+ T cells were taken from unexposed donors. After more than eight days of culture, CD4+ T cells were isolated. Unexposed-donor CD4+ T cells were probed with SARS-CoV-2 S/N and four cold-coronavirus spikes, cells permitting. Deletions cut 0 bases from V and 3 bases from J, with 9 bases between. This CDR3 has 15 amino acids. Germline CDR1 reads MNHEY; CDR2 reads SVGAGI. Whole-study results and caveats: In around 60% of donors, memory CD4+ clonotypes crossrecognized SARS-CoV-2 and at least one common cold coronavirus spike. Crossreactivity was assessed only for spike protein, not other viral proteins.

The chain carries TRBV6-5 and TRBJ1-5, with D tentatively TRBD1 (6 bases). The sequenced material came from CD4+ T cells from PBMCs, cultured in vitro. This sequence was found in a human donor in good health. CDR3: CASSYSTGANQPQHF. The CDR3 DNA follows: TGTGCCAGCAGTTACTCGACAGGCGCCAATCAGCCCCAGCATTTT.